Each of the 20 T cell receptor beta chains below was sequenced from the same sample in a study of blood T cell repertoires in COVID-19. TCRdb keeps only in-frame clones here, not all; method: immunoSEQ multiplex PCR. Of some 240,000 clones listed, around 90% are singletons. Material for sequencing was peripheral blood. The receptors originated from a man in his 60s who had recovered from COVID-19.

The chain carries TRBV30 and TRBJ1-5; D gene uncertain. The CDR3 totals 13 residues. Germline V CDR1 and CDR2: GTSNPN, SVGIG (reference sequence). Deletions cut 2 bases from V and 1 base from J, with 6 bases between. CDR3 sequence (DNA): TGTGCCTGGAGTTACACCAGCAATCAGCCCCAGCATTTT. Its translation is CAWSYTSNQPQHF.

CDR3: CASSIAGGPYEQYF. DNA for the CDR3: TGTGCCAGTAGTATAGCGGGGGGGCCCTACGAGCAGTACTTC. This chain links TRBV19 with TRBJ2-7, with 8 bases lining up with TRBD2. The CDR3 contains 14 residues. Germline V gives CDR1 LNHDA, CDR2 SQIVND (reference sequence). V lost 1 base, J lost 2 bases, and 1 base stayed unmatched.

This clone was counted once. The CDR3 coding sequence is TGCAGTGCTAGTCCCCCAGCGGGGGCTCGGGGTGAAAAACTGTTTTTT. Its translation: CSASPPAGARGEKLFF. The chain combines TRBV20-1 with TRBJ1-4; D is perhaps TRBD1 (6 bases). Trimming pared 3 bases from V and 7 bases from J, leaving 21 bases between. Germline V CDR1 and CDR2: DFQATT, SNEGSKA (reference sequence). The CDR3 has 16 residues.

This clone showed up just once. The chain joins TRBV3-1 (or the pseudogene TRBV3-2) to TRBJ1-3; D is undetermined. Trimming removed 1 base from V and 2 bases from J, with 6 bases in between. Germline loops: CDR1 LGHDT, CDR2 YNNKEL (reference sequence). The CDR3 is 14 residues long. The CDR3 nucleotides are TGTGCCAGCAGCCAAGTCCCCACTGGAAACACCATATATTTT. Protein: CASSQVPTGNTIYF.

The V gene is TRBV25-1, the J gene TRBJ2-7; 13 bases are a match to TRBD2. V shed 5 bases and J 4 bases; nucleotides not matched to a gene: 5. The CDR3 extends over 15 amino acids. Germline CDR1 is MGHDK and CDR2 is SYGVNS. CDR3 bases: TGTGCCAGCAGTCGGACTAGCGGGAGAGGTTACGAGCAGTACTTC. Its translation is CASSRTSGRGYEQYF.

The rearrangement uses TRBV30 and TRBJ1-1; D perhaps matches TRBD1 (5 bases). Trimming stripped 5 bases from V and 1 base from J, with 14 bases between. Germline CDR1 GTSNPN, CDR2 SVGIG (reference sequence). This CDR3 contains 14 residues. CDR3 protein: CAWASGTQNTEAFF. CDR3 nucleotides: TGTGCCTGGGCCTCTGGGACTCAGAACACTGAAGCTTTCTTT.

A note on this clone: The sample has other DNA sequences that encode this CDR3 too. The gene calls are TRBV7-8 and TRBJ1-1, with D perhaps TRBD1 (6 bases). Trimming left V 1 base short and J 1 base short, with 7 bases between. The CDR3 consists of 14 residues. Per germline, CDR1 SGHVS and CDR2 FQNEAQ. CDR3 amino acids: CASSLVGGNTEAFF. In DNA, the CDR3 is TGTGCCAGCAGCTTAGTAGGGGGGAACACTGAAGCTTTCTTT. Full variable domain (outside the CDR3, taken from reference TRBV7-8 and TRBJ1-1): GAGVSQSPRYKVAKRGQDVALRCDPISGHVSLFWYQQALGQGPEFLTYFQNEAQLDKSGLPSDRFFAERPEGSVSTLKIQRTQQEDSAVYLCASSLVGGNTEAFFGQGTRLTVV.

CDR3 in amino acids: CASSGSGTGDSPLHF. The CDR3 bases are TGTGCCAGCAGCGGATCCGGGACAGGCGATTCACCCCTCCACTTT. V gene TRBV9 combines with J gene TRBJ1-6; 8 positions agree with TRBD1. The CDR3 runs 15 residues. Germline trimming cut 3 bases from V and 8 bases from J; bases unmatched to any gene: 7. Germline V CDR1 and CDR2: SGDLS, YYNGEE.

The J gene is TRBJ2-1, the V gene TRBV10-2, with D perhaps TRBD2 (6 bases). There are 16 residues in the CDR3. V gave up 0 bases and J gave up 3 bases, with 12 bases separating them. Germline V CDR1 and CDR2: WSHSY, SAAADI. The CDR3 DNA is TGCGCCAGCAGTGAGTCTGGCGGGAACTTCTACAATGAGCAGTTCTTC. It yields the protein CASSESGGNFYNEQFF.

This chain joins TRBV3-1 (or the pseudogene TRBV3-2) and TRBJ2-7, with D tentatively TRBD1 (5 bases). Trimming took 4 bases from V and 3 from J, leaving 13 bases between them. This CDR3 contains 14 residues. CDR1 and CDR2 (germline): LGHDT, YNNKEL (reference sequence). The CDR3 here is CASSPWTTNYEQYF. The CDR3, as DNA: TGTGCCAGCAGCCCCTGGACAACTAACTACGAGCAGTACTTC.

The chain uses TRBV3-1 (or the pseudogene TRBV3-2) and TRBJ1-2; TRBD1 agrees at 8 bases. Per germline, CDR1 LGHDT and CDR2 YNNKEL (reference sequence). There are 15 residues in the CDR3. The junction had 4 bases not matched to a gene; V was cut back by 4 bases and J by 0 bases. The DNA of the CDR3 is TGTGCCAGCAGCCGAAGGACAGGGCCTAACTATGGCTACACCTTC. Its translation: CASSRRTGPNYGYTF.

The V and J genes are TRBV5-1 and TRBJ1-2, with no clear D. Germline CDR1 reads SGHRS; CDR2 reads YFSETQ. Trimming stripped 0 bases from V and 4 bases from J, with 13 bases between. The CDR3 contains 15 residues. DNA for the CDR3: TGCGCCAGCAGCTTGGGTCCCGAGGCGGGCTATGGCTACACCTTC. Translated, it gives CASSLGPEAGYGYTF.

The chain has TRBV29-1 and TRBJ1-2; D gene ambiguous. Deletions cut 3 bases from V and 4 bases from J, with 6 bases between. CDR1 and CDR2 from the germline V gene are SQVTM and ANQGSEA. This CDR3 comprises 11 residues. The CDR3 coding sequence is TGCAGCGTTGAGCGGATCTATGGCTACACCTTC. It specifies CSVERIYGYTF.

The chain uses TRBV21-1 and TRBJ2-7; the table calls TRBD1, which could not be checked here. TRBV21-1 is deemed a pseudogene. The CDR3 runs 14 residues. CDR3 sequence (DNA): TGTGCCAGCAGCTCGGGACAGGGGACGAGTGAGCAGTACTTC. Translating gives CASSSGQGTSEQYF.

V gene TRBV5-1 combines with J gene TRBJ1-1; no firm D call. Trimming left V 2 bases short and J 6 bases short, with 14 bases between. Germline CDR1 reads SGHRS; CDR2 reads YFSETQ. The CDR3 contains 14 residues. The CDR3 is CASSFSPVGAEAFF. The CDR3, as DNA: TGCGCCAGCAGCTTTAGCCCGGTCGGGGCTGAAGCTTTCTTT.

Written as DNA, the CDR3 is TGTGCCAGCAGCGACGCGGATACGCAGTATTTT. Its protein product is CASSDADTQYF. The J gene is TRBJ2-3, the V gene TRBV9; the D is unclear. Germline V gene sequence: CDR1 SGDLS, CDR2 YYNGEE. V gave up 3 bases and J gave up 6 bases, with 5 bases separating them. The CDR3 extends over 11 amino acids.

V is TRBV7-9 and J is TRBJ2-3; D is perhaps TRBD2 (6 bases). Germline values: CDR1 SEHNR, CDR2 FQNEAQ (reference sequence). V was pared by 3 bases and J by 3 bases, with 19 bases between. The CDR3 is 17 residues long. The CDR3 coding sequence is TGTGCCAGCAGCTTTTCCATGGTTGGCGGGAAGACAGATACGCAGTATTTT. Residues: CASSFSMVGGKTDTQYF.

V and J are TRBV7-3 and TRBJ1-1; TRBD1 matches at 7 bases. The germline V gene has CDR1 SGHTA and CDR2 FQGTGA. CDR3 length: 16 residues. Trimming removed 8 bases from V and 3 bases from J; junction bases left unmatched: 15. The CDR3 reads CASSPGGRGRDTEAFF. In nucleotides, the CDR3 is TGTGCCAGCTCCCCAGGGGGACGGGGTCGGGACACTGAAGCTTTCTTT.

The rearrangement joins TRBV24-1 to TRBJ2-1, with 10 bases fitting TRBD1. Germline CDR1 is KGHDR and CDR2 is SFDVKD. There are 12 residues in the CDR3. The ends lost 11 bases at V and 9 bases at J; junction bases unmatched: 6. CDR3 DNA sequence: TGTGCCATCCCGACAGGGGGCTGTGAGCAGTTCTTC. It translates to CAIPTGGCEQFF.

The chain has TRBV29-1 and TRBJ1-1; tentatively, D is TRBD1 (6 bases). The CDR3 is 12 amino acids. From germline, CDR1 is SQVTM and CDR2 ANQGSEA. Trimming stripped 6 bases from V and 5 bases from J, with 13 bases between. The CDR3 nucleotides read TGCAGCGTAGCAACAGGGCAAACTGAAGCTTTCTTT. This gives the protein CSVATGQTEAFF.